Listed below are T cell receptor beta chains from one sample, sequenced in a study of blood T cell repertoires in COVID-19. Libraries were prepared by immunoSEQ multiplex PCR; TCRdb keeps only in-frame clonotypes and omits some of them. The profile covers 45,000 to 50,000 clones, with over 75% appearing a single time and less than 8.5% taken by the ten largest. Sequencing input: peripheral blood. All receptors derive from a man in his fifties with acute or convalescent COVID-19. CDR3s include the opening cysteine and the closing phenylalanine or tryptophan. The D gene is left open where the match is weak. Clone size appears in some rows only: once, few, many, or a class for an expanded clone.

V gene: TRBV19; J gene: TRBJ2-1; clone size: once; D gene: TRBD2; CDR3 DNA: TGTGCCAGTAGTGCCGAGCTACCATTCACTAGCGGGAGGGCTGATGAGCAGTTCTTC; CDR3 protein: CASSAELPFTSGRADEQFF
V gene: TRBV9; J gene: TRBJ2-1; clone size: .; D gene: .; CDR3 DNA: TGTGCCAGCAGCCCCCCCGGGACAGAGCAGTTCTTC; CDR3 protein: CASSPPGTEQFF
V gene: TRBV11-1; J gene: TRBJ2-2; clone size: .; D gene: .; CDR3 DNA: TGTGCCAGCAGCGAATCGGGACTGCAGACCGGGGAGCTGTTTTTT; CDR3 protein: CASSESGLQTGELFF
V gene: TRBV28; J gene: TRBJ1-3; clone size: .; D gene: .; CDR3 DNA: TGTGCCAGCAGTTTAGCCGGGACTACCCGAAACACCATATATTTT; CDR3 protein: CASSLAGTTRNTIYF
V gene: TRBV3-1/TRBV3-2; J gene: TRBJ2-1; clone size: .; D gene: TRBD2; CDR3 DNA: TGTGCCAGCAGCCTTAGCGGGGAGCTCTACAATGAGCAGTTCTTC; CDR3 protein: CASSLSGELYNEQFF
V gene: TRBV6-5; J gene: TRBJ1-1; clone size: .; D gene: .; CDR3 DNA: TGTGCCAGCAGTTGGAGACCAGGGGACACTGAAGCTTTCTTT; CDR3 protein: CASSWRPGDTEAFF
V gene: TRBV5-1; J gene: TRBJ2-5; clone size: .; D gene: .; CDR3 DNA: TGCGCCAGCAGCCGGGAGTATGGAGAGACCCAGTACTTC; CDR3 protein: CASSREYGETQYF
V gene: TRBV5-6; J gene: TRBJ2-7; clone size: few; D gene: .; CDR3 DNA: TGTGCCAGCAGCTTGGGAGCTTCGAGATTTGTCGAGCAGTACTTC; CDR3 protein: CASSLGASRFVEQYF
V gene: TRBV18; J gene: TRBJ2-5; clone size: .; D gene: .; CDR3 DNA: TGTGCCAGCTCACCCTCTGTGGAGGGGGGGTATGGAGAGACCCAGTACTTC; CDR3 protein: CASSPSVEGGYGETQYF
V gene: TRBV3-1/TRBV3-2; J gene: TRBJ1-4; clone size: .; D gene: .; CDR3 DNA: TGTGCCAGCAGCCCAACTACTGGTGAAAAACTGTTTTTT; CDR3 protein: CASSPTTGEKLFF
V gene: TRBV6-5; J gene: TRBJ1-2; clone size: .; D gene: TRBD1; CDR3 DNA: TGTGCCAGCAGTTACTATACCGGGACAGGGGAAGGCTACACCTTC; CDR3 protein: CASSYYTGTGEGYTF
V gene: TRBV4-1; J gene: TRBJ2-1; clone size: .; D gene: TRBD2; CDR3 DNA: TGCGCCAGCAGCGTAGCGGGGTCCTACAATGAGCAGTTCTTC; CDR3 protein: CASSVAGSYNEQFF
V gene: TRBV18; J gene: TRBJ2-7; clone size: .; D gene: TRBD1; CDR3 DNA: TGTGCCAGCTCACCAGGAACAGGGGGCTCCTACGAGCAGTACTTC; CDR3 protein: CASSPGTGGSYEQYF
V gene: TRBV28; J gene: TRBJ2-1; clone size: .; D gene: .; CDR3 DNA: TGTGCCAGCAGTCTGGATACAGGCTGGGAGCAGTTCTTC; CDR3 protein: CASSLDTGWEQFF
V gene: TRBV9; J gene: TRBJ2-5; clone size: .; D gene: TRBD2; CDR3 DNA: TGTGCCAGCAGCGTTTCTAGCGGGTTTGTTGGGACCCAGTACTTC; CDR3 protein: CASSVSSGFVGTQYF
V gene: TRBV3-1/TRBV3-2; J gene: TRBJ1-2; clone size: .; D gene: .; CDR3 DNA: TGTGCCAGCAGCGAGGAGGCTAACTATGGCTACACCTTC; CDR3 protein: CASSEEANYGYTF
V gene: TRBV3-1/TRBV3-2; J gene: TRBJ1-1; clone size: .; D gene: .; CDR3 DNA: TGTGCCAGCAGCCAAGTTGGGCCAGACCGCCTGAAAGAAGCTTTCTTT; CDR3 protein: CASSQVGPDRLKEAFF
V gene: TRBV7-2; J gene: TRBJ2-2; clone size: once; D gene: TRBD2; CDR3 DNA: TGTGCCAGCAGCTTGGGGGGGGCGAACACCGGGGAGCTGTTTTTT; CDR3 protein: CASSLGGANTGELFF
V gene: TRBV7-9; J gene: TRBJ1-1; clone size: .; D gene: TRBD1; CDR3 DNA: TGTGCCAGCAGCTTAGCGCTGACAGTCAGGGGGTTCACTGAAGCTTTCTTT; CDR3 protein: CASSLALTVRGFTEAFF
V gene: TRBV5-1; J gene: TRBJ2-3; clone size: .; D gene: TRBD1; CDR3 DNA: TGCGCCAGCAGCTCGGACAGGGGTGGAACAGATACGCAGTATTTT; CDR3 protein: CASSSDRGGTDTQYF
V gene: TRBV7-2; J gene: TRBJ1-2; clone size: .; D gene: .; CDR3 DNA: TGTGCCAGCAGCTTAGATCAGGAATACTATGGCTACACCTTC; CDR3 protein: CASSLDQEYYGYTF
V gene: TRBV10-3; J gene: TRBJ2-3; clone size: .; D gene: TRBD2; CDR3 DNA: TGTGCCATCAGTGGGACTAGCGGGAGGTCCACAGATACGCAGTATTTT; CDR3 protein: CAISGTSGRSTDTQYF
V gene: TRBV2; J gene: TRBJ1-4; clone size: .; D gene: .; CDR3 DNA: TGTGCCAGCAGTGGCGAAAAGAGCACGTTGAATGAAAAACTGTTTTTT; CDR3 protein: CASSGEKSTLNEKLFF
V gene: TRBV5-4; J gene: TRBJ2-6; clone size: .; D gene: TRBD1; CDR3 DNA: TGTGCCAGCAGCTGGGACAGGGCTTCTGGGGCCAACGTCCTGACTTTC; CDR3 protein: CASSWDRASGANVLTF
V gene: TRBV15; J gene: TRBJ2-5; clone size: .; D gene: TRBD1; CDR3 DNA: TGTGCCACCAGCAGAGTGGGACAGGAAGAGACCCAGTACTTC; CDR3 protein: CATSRVGQEETQYF
V gene: TRBV5-4; J gene: TRBJ1-6; clone size: once; D gene: .; CDR3 DNA: TGTGCCAGCAGCTGGACCGGGTCCCAGGGGAATTCACCCCTCCACTTT; CDR3 protein: CASSWTGSQGNSPLHF
V gene: TRBV30; J gene: TRBJ1-6; clone size: few; D gene: .; CDR3 DNA: TGTGCCTGGAGTGGCCCCCATAGAAATTCACCCCTCCACTTT; CDR3 protein: CAWSGPHRNSPLHF
V gene: TRBV20-1; J gene: TRBJ1-2; clone size: .; D gene: TRBD1; CDR3 DNA: TGCAGTGTTGACAGGGAGTATGGCTACACCTTC; CDR3 protein: CSVDREYGYTF
V gene: TRBV5-4; J gene: TRBJ1-5; clone size: .; D gene: .; CDR3 DNA: TGTGCCAGCAGCCCCGGGTGGGATCAGCCCCAGCATTTT; CDR3 protein: CASSPGWDQPQHF
V gene: TRBV19; J gene: TRBJ2-1; clone size: .; D gene: TRBD1; CDR3 DNA: TGTGCCAGTAGTGAAAGGACAGGGCCGAATGAGCAGTTCTTC; CDR3 protein: CASSERTGPNEQFF
V gene: TRBV9; J gene: TRBJ1-3; clone size: .; D gene: .; CDR3 DNA: TGTGCCAGCAGCGTAGGGGGGCCTGGAAACACCATATATTTT; CDR3 protein: CASSVGGPGNTIYF
V gene: TRBV24-1; J gene: TRBJ2-5; clone size: .; D gene: TRBD1; CDR3 DNA: TGTGCCACCAGTGACTCCTTACCGGGACAGGGATTCAGAGAGACCCAGTACTTC; CDR3 protein: CATSDSLPGQGFRETQYF
V gene: TRBV27; J gene: TRBJ1-1; clone size: .; D gene: .; CDR3 DNA: TGTGCCAGCAGTCCTGGCAGGGGGAACACTGAAGCTTTCTTT; CDR3 protein: CASSPGRGNTEAFF
V gene: TRBV6-5; J gene: TRBJ2-7; clone size: .; D gene: TRBD2; CDR3 DNA: TGTGTCACTAGCGGGGACCGCTACGAGCAGTACTTC; CDR3 protein: CVTSGDRYEQYF
V gene: TRBV24-1; J gene: TRBJ1-4; clone size: .; D gene: .; CDR3 DNA: TGTGCCACCAGTGATGGGGCAGTTGAAAAACTGTTTTTT; CDR3 protein: CATSDGAVEKLFF
V gene: TRBV13; J gene: TRBJ1-1; clone size: .; D gene: .; CDR3 DNA: TGTGCCACCGCCACCACAGGGCGAACTGAAGCTTTCTTT; CDR3 protein: CATATTGRTEAFF
V gene: TRBV11-1; J gene: TRBJ2-5; clone size: .; D gene: TRBD1; CDR3 DNA: TGTGCCAGCGGAAGAGGGCAGGGGGAATCCCAGTACTTC; CDR3 protein: CASGRGQGESQYF